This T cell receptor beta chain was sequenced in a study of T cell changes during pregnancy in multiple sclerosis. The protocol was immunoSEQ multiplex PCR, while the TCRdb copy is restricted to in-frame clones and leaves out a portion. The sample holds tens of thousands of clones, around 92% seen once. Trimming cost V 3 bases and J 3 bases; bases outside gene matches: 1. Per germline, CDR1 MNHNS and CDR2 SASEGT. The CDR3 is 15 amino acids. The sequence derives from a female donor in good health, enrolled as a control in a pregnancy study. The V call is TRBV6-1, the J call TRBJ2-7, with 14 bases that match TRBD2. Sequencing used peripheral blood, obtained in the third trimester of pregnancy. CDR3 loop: CASSEGTSGSYEQYF. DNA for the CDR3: TGTGCCAGCAGTGAGGGGACTAGCGGGAGCTACGAGCAGTACTTC.